This TCR beta chain stems from a study of blood T cells in healthy people across ages. This clonotype appeared many times. The authors ran a second PCR of about 7 to 11 cycles using a sample-barcoded 5' primer and a J-beta primer mix. TCRdb redid the calling of the 5' RACE reads with MiXCR, one entry per CDR3 protein. The profile covers around 670,000 distinct CDR3 sequences, with approximately 30% appearing a single time and about a sixth taken by the ten largest. The length of the CDR3 is 15 residues. CDR1 and CDR2 (germline): MNHNS, SASEGT. With V trimmed by 8 bases and J by 2 bases, 9 bases remained unmatched.

The sequenced sample was blood. The TCR originated in a woman over 75 in good health. J is TRBJ2-7 and V is TRBV6-1; TRBD2 matches at 10 bases. The CDR3 reads CASALIAGGPYEQYF. Here the CDR3 DNA reads TGTGCCAGCGCGTTAATAGCGGGGGGCCCCTACGAGCAGTACTTC.